A selection of T cell receptor beta chains follows, all from one sample in a study of T cells in Graves' hyperthyroidism and ophthalmopathy. TCRdb re-analysed the multiplex PCR reads in MiXCR, keeping a single row per CDR3 protein. The repertoire has under 550,000 distinct CDR3 sequences, nearly 20% of them found once; the top ten carry 47%. The sequencing sample was made of blood. The receptors come from a man aged 40-50 years with Graves' ophthalmopathy. Each CDR3 is given with its conserved first and last residue. A D gene is named only where the DNA matches it firmly. The size entry is marked missing in some rows and otherwise reads once, few, many or a size class.

cdr3_length j_call v_call clone_size d_call cdr3_aa cdr3_nt
15 TRBJ1-1 TRBV5-1 many . CASSFNIQGSTEAFF TGCGCCAGCAGCTTTAACATCCAGGGGAGCACTGAAGCTTTCTTT
15 TRBJ1-5 TRBV6-1 . . CASSEGGLSNQPQHF TGTGCCAGCAGTGAAGGGGGTTTAAGCAATCAGCCCCAGCATTTT
15 TRBJ1-5 TRBV5-1 . . CTSSPLGVSNQPQHF TGCACCAGCAGTCCCCTCGGAGTTAGCAATCAGCCCCAGCATTTT
13 TRBJ2-7 TRBV19 many TRBD1 CASSGQGSYEQYF TGTGCCAGTAGTGGACAGGGATCCTACGAGCAGTACTTC
15 TRBJ2-7 TRBV4-1 . . CASSQASDSSYEQYF TGCGCCAGCAGCCAAGCTAGCGATAGCTCCTACGAGCAGTACTTC
14 TRBJ2-5 TRBV12-3/TRBV12-4 many . CASTNLGAAGTQYF TGTGCCAGCACAAATCTGGGGGCTGCCGGGACCCAGTACTTC
14 TRBJ1-2 TRBV19 once . CASSIGSSNYGYTF TGTGCCAGTAGTATAGGGTCGTCTAACTATGGCTACACCTTC
14 TRBJ2-2 TRBV3-1 many . CASSQFSGSGELFF TGTGCCAGCAGCCAATTTAGTGGGTCCGGGGAGCTGTTTTTT
15 TRBJ2-7 TRBV20-1 . TRBD2 CSARTSGGPSYEQYF TGCAGTGCTAGGACTAGCGGGGGACCCTCCTACGAGCAGTACTTC
11 TRBJ2-1 TRBV2 . . CASHRDNEQFF TGTGCCAGCCACAGGGACAATGAGCAGTTCTTC
15 TRBJ2-1 TRBV19 . . CASSPPGTHNNEQFF TGTGCCAGTAGTCCCCCCGGGACTCATAACAATGAGCAGTTCTTC
12 TRBJ1-1 TRBV7-9 . . CASSLNRERAFF TGTGCCAGCAGCTTAAACAGGGAGAGGGCTTTCTTT
15 TRBJ2-5 TRBV29-1 . TRBD2 CSVSGTSGSEVAQYF TGCAGCGTTTCCGGGACTAGCGGGAGTGAGGTGGCCCAGTACTTC
15 TRBJ2-1 TRBV7-2 few TRBD2 CASSYRTSGRNEQFF TGTGCCAGCAGTTATCGGACTAGCGGCAGGAATGAGCAGTTCTTC
15 TRBJ2-7 TRBV7-3 . TRBD1 CASSLNPGGRNEQYF TGTGCCAGCAGCCTCAACCCAGGGGGTCGGAACGAGCAGTACTTC
14 TRBJ2-7 TRBV9 . TRBD1 CASSVEGGAYEQYF TGTGCCAGCAGCGTAGAAGGGGGCGCCTACGAGCAGTACTTC
13 TRBJ2-1 TRBV24-1 few . CATSDLLGGEQFF TGTGCCACCAGTGATTTGTTGGGGGGTGAGCAGTTCTTC
15 TRBJ2-5 TRBV7-6 few . CASSSEAGEGETQYF TGTGCCAGCAGCTCCGAGGCGGGTGAGGGGGAGACCCAGTACTTC
14 TRBJ2-7 TRBV19 . TRBD2 CASSIGRGDYEQYF TGTGCCAGTAGTATTGGACGGGGGGACTACGAGCAGTACTTC
15 TRBJ2-3 TRBV24-1 . . CATSAGALTGGAQYF TGTGCCACCAGTGCAGGGGCCCTGACCGGAGGGGCGCAGTATTTT
17 TRBJ2-1 TRBV5-1 . TRBD2 CASSLSGVAGGANEQFF TGCGCCAGCAGCTTGTCTGGAGTAGCGGGAGGGGCCAATGAGCAGTTCTTC
18 TRBJ1-2 TRBV28 many TRBD1 CASRATGAPSFFNYGYTF TGTGCCAGCAGGGCAACAGGGGCCCCTTCCTTTTTTAACTATGGCTACACCTTC